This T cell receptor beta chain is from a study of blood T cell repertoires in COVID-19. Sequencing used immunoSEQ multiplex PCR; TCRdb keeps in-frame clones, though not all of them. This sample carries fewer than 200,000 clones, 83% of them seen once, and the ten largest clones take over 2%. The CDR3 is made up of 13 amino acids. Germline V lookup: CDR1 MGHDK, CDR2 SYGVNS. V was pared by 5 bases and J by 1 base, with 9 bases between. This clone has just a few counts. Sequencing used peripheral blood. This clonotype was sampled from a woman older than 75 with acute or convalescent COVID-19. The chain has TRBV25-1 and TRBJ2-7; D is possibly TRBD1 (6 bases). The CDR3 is CASSFRGSYEQYF. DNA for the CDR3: TGTGCCAGCAGTTTCAGGGGATCCTACGAGCAGTACTTC.